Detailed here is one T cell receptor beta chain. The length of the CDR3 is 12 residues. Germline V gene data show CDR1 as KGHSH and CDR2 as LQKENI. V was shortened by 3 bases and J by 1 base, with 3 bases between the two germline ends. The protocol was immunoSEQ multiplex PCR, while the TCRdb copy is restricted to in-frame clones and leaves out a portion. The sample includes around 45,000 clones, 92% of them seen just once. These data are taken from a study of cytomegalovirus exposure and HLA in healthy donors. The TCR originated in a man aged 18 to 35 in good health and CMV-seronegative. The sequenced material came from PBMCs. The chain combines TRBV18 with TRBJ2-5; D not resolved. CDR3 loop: CASSPSQETQYF. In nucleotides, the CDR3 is TGTGCCAGCTCACCCTCCCAAGAGACCCAGTACTTC.